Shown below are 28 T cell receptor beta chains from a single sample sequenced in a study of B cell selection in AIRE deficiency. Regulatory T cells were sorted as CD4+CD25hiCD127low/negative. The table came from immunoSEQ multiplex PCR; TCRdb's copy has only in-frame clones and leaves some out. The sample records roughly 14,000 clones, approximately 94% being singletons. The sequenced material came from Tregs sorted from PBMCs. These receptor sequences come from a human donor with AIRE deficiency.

CDR3 amino acids: CASSPVARGDTEAFF. CDR3 bases: TGTGCCAGCTCACCTGTGGCCAGGGGGGACACTGAAGCTTTCTTT. The rearrangement uses TRBV18 and TRBJ1-1, with 7 bases fitting TRBD1. This CDR3 comprises 15 residues. Per the germline V gene, CDR1 is KGHSH and CDR2 is LQKENI. The junction had 7 bases not matched to a gene; V was cut back by 3 bases and J by 3 bases.

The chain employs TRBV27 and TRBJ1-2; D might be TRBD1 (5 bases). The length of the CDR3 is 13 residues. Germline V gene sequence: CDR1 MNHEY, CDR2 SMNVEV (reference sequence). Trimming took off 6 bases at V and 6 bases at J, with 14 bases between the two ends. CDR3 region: CASSRPGTDGYTF. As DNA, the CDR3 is TGTGCCAGCAGCCGGCCAGGGACGGATGGCTACACCTTC.

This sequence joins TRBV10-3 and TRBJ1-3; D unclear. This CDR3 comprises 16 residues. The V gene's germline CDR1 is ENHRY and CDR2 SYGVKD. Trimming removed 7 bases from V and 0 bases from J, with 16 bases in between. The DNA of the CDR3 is TGTGCCATCACCTGGTTTCGGGTCGGCTCTGGAAACACCATATATTTT. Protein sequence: CAITWFRVGSGNTIYF.

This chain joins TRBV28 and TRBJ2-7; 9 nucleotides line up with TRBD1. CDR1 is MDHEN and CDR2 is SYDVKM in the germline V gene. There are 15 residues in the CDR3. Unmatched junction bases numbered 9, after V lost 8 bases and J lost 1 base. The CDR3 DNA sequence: TGTGCCAGCGGTAGACAGGGGGTAGGGTCCTACGAGCAGTACTTC. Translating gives CASGRQGVGSYEQYF.

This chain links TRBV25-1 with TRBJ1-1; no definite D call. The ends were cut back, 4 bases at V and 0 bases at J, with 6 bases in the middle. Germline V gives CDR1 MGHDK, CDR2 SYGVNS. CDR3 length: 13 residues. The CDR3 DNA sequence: TGTGCCAGCAGTGGGCATATGAACACTGAAGCTTTCTTT. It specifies CASSGHMNTEAFF.

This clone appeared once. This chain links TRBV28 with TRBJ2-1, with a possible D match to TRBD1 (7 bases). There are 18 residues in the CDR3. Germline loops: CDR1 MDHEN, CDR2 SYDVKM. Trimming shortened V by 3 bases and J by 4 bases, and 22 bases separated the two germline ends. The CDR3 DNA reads TGTGCCAGCAGTTTTACGGCAGGGGGAGGACACGGGTACAATGAGCAGTTCTTC. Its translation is CASSFTAGGGHGYNEQFF.

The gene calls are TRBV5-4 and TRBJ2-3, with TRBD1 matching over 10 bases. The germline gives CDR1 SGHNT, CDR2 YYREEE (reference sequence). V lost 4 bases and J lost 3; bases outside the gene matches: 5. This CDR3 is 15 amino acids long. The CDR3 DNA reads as TGTGCCAGCAGCGCCCGGGACAGGGGTACAGATACGCAGTATTTT. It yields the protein CASSARDRGTDTQYF.

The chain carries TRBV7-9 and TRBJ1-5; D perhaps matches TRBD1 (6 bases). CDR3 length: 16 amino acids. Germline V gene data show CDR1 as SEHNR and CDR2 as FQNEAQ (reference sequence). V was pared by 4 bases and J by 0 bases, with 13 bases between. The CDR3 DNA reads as TGTGCCAGCAGCTCCTATCGACAGGATAGCAATCAGCCCCAGCATTTT. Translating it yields CASSSYRQDSNQPQHF. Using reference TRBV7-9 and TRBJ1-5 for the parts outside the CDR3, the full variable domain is DTGVSQNPRHKITKRGQNVTFRCDPISEHNRLYWYRQTLGQGPEFLTYFQNEAQLEKSRLLSDRFSAERPKGSFSTLEIQRTEQGDSAMYLCASSSYRQDSNQPQHFGDGTRLSIL.

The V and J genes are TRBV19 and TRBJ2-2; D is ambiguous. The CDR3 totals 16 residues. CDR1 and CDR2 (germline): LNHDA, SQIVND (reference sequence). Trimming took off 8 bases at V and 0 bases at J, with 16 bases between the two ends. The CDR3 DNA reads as TGTGCCAGTCTCCCGATGGCAGCTACGAACACCGGGGAGCTGTTTTTT. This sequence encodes CASLPMAATNTGELFF.

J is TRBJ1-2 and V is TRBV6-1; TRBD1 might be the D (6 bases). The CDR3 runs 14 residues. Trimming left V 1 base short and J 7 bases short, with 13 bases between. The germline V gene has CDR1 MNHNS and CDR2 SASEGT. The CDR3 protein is CASSEGGTFSGYTF. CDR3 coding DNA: TGTGCCAGCAGTGAAGGGGGGACATTTTCTGGCTACACCTTC.

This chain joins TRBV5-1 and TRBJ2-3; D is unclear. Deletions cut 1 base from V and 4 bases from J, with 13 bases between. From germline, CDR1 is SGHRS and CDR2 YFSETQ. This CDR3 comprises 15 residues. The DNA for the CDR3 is TGCGCCAGCAGCTTGCGGTTGTCCCAAGCAGATACGCAGTATTTT. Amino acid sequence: CASSLRLSQADTQYF.

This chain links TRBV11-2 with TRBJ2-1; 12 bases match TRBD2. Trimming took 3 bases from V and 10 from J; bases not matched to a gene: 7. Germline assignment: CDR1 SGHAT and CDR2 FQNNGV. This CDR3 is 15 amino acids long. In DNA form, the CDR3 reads TGTGCCAGCAGCTTTGGAGTGGGACTAGCGGGCGAGCAGTTCTTC. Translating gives CASSFGVGLAGEQFF.

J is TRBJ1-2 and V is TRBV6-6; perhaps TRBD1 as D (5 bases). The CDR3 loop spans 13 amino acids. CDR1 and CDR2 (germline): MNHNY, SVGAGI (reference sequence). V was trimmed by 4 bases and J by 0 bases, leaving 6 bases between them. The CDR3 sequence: CASSLDTNYGYTF. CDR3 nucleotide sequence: TGTGCCAGCAGTTTGGACACTAACTATGGCTACACCTTC.

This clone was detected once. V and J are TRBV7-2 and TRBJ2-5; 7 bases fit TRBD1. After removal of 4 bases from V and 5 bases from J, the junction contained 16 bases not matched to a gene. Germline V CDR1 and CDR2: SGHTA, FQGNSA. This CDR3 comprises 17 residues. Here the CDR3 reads CASSYRRGTPGVETQYF. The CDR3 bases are TGTGCCAGCAGCTATCGCAGGGGGACACCTGGCGTGGAGACCCAGTACTTC. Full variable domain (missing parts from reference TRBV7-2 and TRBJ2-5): GAGVSQSPSNKVTEKGKDVELRCDPISGHTALYWYRQSLGQGLEFLIYFQGNSAPDKSGLPSDRFSAERTGGSVSTLTIQRTQQEDSAVYLCASSYRRGTPGVETQYFGPGTRLLVL.

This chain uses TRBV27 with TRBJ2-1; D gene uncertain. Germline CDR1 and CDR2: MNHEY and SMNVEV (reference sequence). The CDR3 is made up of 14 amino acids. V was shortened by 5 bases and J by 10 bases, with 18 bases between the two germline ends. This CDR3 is CASSITARPIEQFF. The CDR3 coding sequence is TGTGCCAGCAGTATCACCGCGCGGCCTATCGAGCAGTTCTTC.

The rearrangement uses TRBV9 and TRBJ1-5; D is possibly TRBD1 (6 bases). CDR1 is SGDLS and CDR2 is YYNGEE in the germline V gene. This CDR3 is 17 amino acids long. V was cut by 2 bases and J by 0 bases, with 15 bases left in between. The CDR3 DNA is TGTGCCAGCAGCGTGACCCGGGACATTTATAGCAATCAGCCCCAGCATTTT. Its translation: CASSVTRDIYSNQPQHF.

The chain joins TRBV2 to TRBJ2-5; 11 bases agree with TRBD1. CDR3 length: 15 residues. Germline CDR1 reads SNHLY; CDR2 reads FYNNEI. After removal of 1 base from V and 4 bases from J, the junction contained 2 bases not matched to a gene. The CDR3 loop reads CASSEGDRGGETQYF. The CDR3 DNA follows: TGTGCCAGCAGTGAAGGGGACAGGGGGGGAGAGACCCAGTACTTC.

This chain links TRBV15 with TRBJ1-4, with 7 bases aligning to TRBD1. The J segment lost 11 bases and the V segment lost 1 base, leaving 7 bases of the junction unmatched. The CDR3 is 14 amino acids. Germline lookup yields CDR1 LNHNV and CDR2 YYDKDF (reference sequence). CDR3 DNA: TGTGCCACCAGCAGAGGACAGGGCGACGACAAACTGTTTTTT. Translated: CATSRGQGDDKLFF.

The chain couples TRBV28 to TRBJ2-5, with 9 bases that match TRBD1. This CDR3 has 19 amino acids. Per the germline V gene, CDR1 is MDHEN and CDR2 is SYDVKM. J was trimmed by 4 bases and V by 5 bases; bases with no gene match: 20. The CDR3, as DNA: TGTGCCAGCAGTCACCACCGGGGACAGGGACCTCACTGGGGAGAGACCCAGTACTTC. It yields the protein CASSHHRGQGPHWGETQYF.

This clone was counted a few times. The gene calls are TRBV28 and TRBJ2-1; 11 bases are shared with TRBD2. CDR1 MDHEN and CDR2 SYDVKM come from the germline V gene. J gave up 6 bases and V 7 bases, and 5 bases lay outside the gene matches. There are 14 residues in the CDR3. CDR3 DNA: TGTGCCAGCAAGCGACTAGCGGGAAGCAATGAGCAGTTCTTC. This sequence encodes CASKRLAGSNEQFF.

For the CDR3, the DNA is TGCGCCAGCAGCCAAGACAGGGTTTACGGCTACACCTTC. Protein product: CASSQDRVYGYTF. The chain uses TRBV4-1 and TRBJ1-2, with a weak D call TRBD1 (5 bases). V dropped 0 bases and J dropped 8 bases, with 10 bases sitting between them. The CDR3 is 13 amino acids. In germline, CDR1 is MGHRA, CDR2 YSYEKL.

CDR3: CASSAYGVAANYEQYF. The CDR3 nucleotides are TGTGCCAGCAGCGCCTACGGAGTAGCGGCAAACTACGAGCAGTACTTC. The J gene is TRBJ2-7, the V gene TRBV11-1; D might be TRBD2 (6 bases). The CDR3 length is 16 residues. CDR1 and CDR2 (germline): SGHAT, FQDESV (reference sequence). V dropped 5 bases and J dropped 3 bases, with 20 bases sitting between them. The variable domain in full, with the rest retrieved from reference TRBV11-1 and TRBJ2-7, is EAEVAQSPRYKITEKSQAVAFWCDPISGHATLYWYRQILGQGPELLVQFQDESVVDDSQLPKDRFSAERLKGVDSTLKIQPAELGDSAMYLCASSAYGVAANYEQYFGPGTRLTVT.

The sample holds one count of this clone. CDR3 coding DNA: TGTGCCAGCAGCTTAGGTGGAGGACACTCCTACGAGCAGTACTTC. Translated, it gives CASSLGGGHSYEQYF. The genes are TRBV5-4 and TRBJ2-7; either TRBD1 or TRBD2 may supply D (5 bases each). From germline, CDR1 is SGHNT and CDR2 YYREEE (reference sequence). The CDR3 has 15 residues. Trimming took 2 bases from V and 0 from J, leaving 12 bases between them. The full variable domain, in which reference TRBV5-4 and TRBJ2-7 provide the parts outside the CDR3, is ETGVTQSPTHLIKTRGQQVTLRCSSQSGHNTVSWYQQALGQGPQFIFQYYREEENGRGNFPPRFSGLQFPNYSSELNVNALELDDSALYLCASSLGGGHSYEQYFGPGTRLTVT.

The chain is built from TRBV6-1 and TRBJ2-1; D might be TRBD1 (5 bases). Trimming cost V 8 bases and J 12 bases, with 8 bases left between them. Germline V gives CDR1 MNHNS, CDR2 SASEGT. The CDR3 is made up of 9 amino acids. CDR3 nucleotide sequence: TGTGCCAGCGGGGCGACGCAGTTCTTC. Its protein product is CASGATQFF.

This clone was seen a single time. The chain's CDR3 is CASSYLPGEVGAEAFF. CDR3 coding DNA: TGTGCCAGCAGCTATCTCCCAGGGGAGGTCGGAGCTGAAGCTTTCTTT. V is TRBV5-5 and J is TRBJ1-1; a possible D gene is TRBD1 (6 bases). The CDR3 extends over 16 amino acids. Germline V gene data show CDR1 as SGHKS and CDR2 as YYEKEE (reference sequence). Trimming removed 3 bases from V and 6 bases from J, with 21 bases in between.

CDR3: CASSSIGTGSTEAFF. The CDR3 DNA is TGTGCCAGCAGCTCCATCGGGACAGGGAGCACTGAAGCTTTCTTT. The rearrangement links TRBV7-9 to TRBJ1-1; TRBD1 matches at 9 bases. Trimming at V came to 4 bases and at J to 4 bases, leaving 7 bases not matched to a gene. The CDR3 is 15 amino acids. The V gene's germline CDR1 is SEHNR and CDR2 FQNEAQ (reference sequence).

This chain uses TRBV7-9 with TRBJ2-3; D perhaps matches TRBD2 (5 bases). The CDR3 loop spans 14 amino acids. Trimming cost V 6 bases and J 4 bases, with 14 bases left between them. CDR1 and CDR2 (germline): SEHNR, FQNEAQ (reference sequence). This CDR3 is CASSLLVVPDTQYF. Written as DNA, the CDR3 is TGTGCCAGCAGTTTACTAGTTGTCCCAGATACGCAGTATTTT.

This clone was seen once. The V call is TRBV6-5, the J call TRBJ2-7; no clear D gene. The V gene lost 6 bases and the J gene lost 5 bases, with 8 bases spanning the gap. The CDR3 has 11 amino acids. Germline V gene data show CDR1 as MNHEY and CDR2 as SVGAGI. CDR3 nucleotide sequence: TGTGCCAGCAGGGGCTACGACGAGCAGTACTTC. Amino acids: CASRGYDEQYF.